A selection of T cell receptor beta chains follows, all from one sample in a study of blood T cell repertoires in COVID-19. Here immunoSEQ multiplex PCR was the method, and the copy in TCRdb shows in-frame clones only, minus some. The table has some 160,000 clones, over 80% seen once. Sample: peripheral blood. The receptors stem from a man between 65 and 79 years old who had recovered from COVID-19. Both conserved end residues are part of each CDR3. Fields, in order: clone size, V gene, J gene, D gene, CDR3 protein, CDR3 DNA. A D gene is named only where the DNA matches it firmly. Clone size is given for some rows only: seen once, a few or many times, or a class if the clone is expanded.

size: once; V: TRBV6-5; J: TRBJ1-3; D: .; CDR3: CASSLGHFSGNTIYF; DNA: TGTGCCAGCAGCCTTGGACATTTCTCTGGAAACACCATATATTTT
size: .; V: TRBV6-1; J: TRBJ2-1; D: TRBD2; CDR3: CASSANPGTSVYNEQFF; DNA: TGTGCCAGCAGTGCGAATCCCGGGACTAGCGTCTACAATGAGCAGTTCTTC
size: .; V: TRBV9; J: TRBJ2-5; D: TRBD1; CDR3: CASSDGQGAGTQYF; DNA: TGTGCCAGCAGCGATGGACAGGGGGCGGGGACCCAGTACTTC
size: .; V: TRBV7-8; J: TRBJ2-2; D: .; CDR3: CASTPRLGANTGELFF; DNA: TGTGCCAGCACCCCAAGGCTCGGAGCGAACACCGGGGAGCTGTTTTTT
size: .; V: TRBV2; J: TRBJ2-7; D: .; CDR3: CASSGLALYEQYF; DNA: TGTGCCAGCAGTGGCCTAGCGCTCTACGAGCAGTACTTC
size: .; V: TRBV24-1; J: TRBJ2-1; D: TRBD2; CDR3: CATSDPSGSNEQFF; DNA: TGTGCCACCAGTGATCCTAGCGGGAGCAATGAGCAGTTCTTC
size: .; V: TRBV6-5; J: TRBJ1-5; D: .; CDR3: CASSFGINQPQHF; DNA: TGTGCCAGCAGTTTCGGGATAAATCAGCCCCAGCATTTT
size: few; V: TRBV3-1/TRBV3-2; J: TRBJ2-1; D: .; CDR3: CASSHRTSNDNEQFF; DNA: TGTGCCAGCAGCCACAGGACAAGTAACGACAATGAGCAGTTCTTC
size: .; V: TRBV2; J: TRBJ2-5; D: TRBD1; CDR3: CASSGEGGTGAVETQYF; DNA: TGTGCCAGCAGTGGGGAGGGAGGGACAGGGGCGGTAGAGACCCAGTACTTC
size: .; V: TRBV30; J: TRBJ2-2; D: .; CDR3: CAWSVGTGKYTGELFF; DNA: TGTGCCTGGAGTGTAGGTACAGGGAAGTACACCGGGGAGCTGTTTTTT
size: .; V: TRBV5-4; J: TRBJ2-5; D: .; CDR3: CASSLNEGGRETQYF; DNA: TGTGCCAGCAGCCTCAATGAGGGGGGGCGGGAGACCCAGTACTTC
size: .; V: TRBV6-6; J: TRBJ2-7; D: .; CDR3: CASRAGLTSSYEQYF; DNA: TGTGCCAGCAGGGCGGGGCTCACTAGCTCCTACGAGCAGTACTTC
size: once; V: TRBV7-9; J: TRBJ2-1; D: TRBD2; CDR3: CASSLGGTSGNPEQFF; DNA: TGTGCCAGCAGCTTAGGTGGGACTAGCGGGAATCCTGAGCAGTTCTTC
size: .; V: TRBV9; J: TRBJ2-1; D: TRBD2; CDR3: CASSGGISGLSNEQFF; DNA: TGTGCCAGCAGCGGGGGAATTAGCGGGCTTAGCAATGAGCAGTTCTTC
size: .; V: TRBV4-1; J: TRBJ2-1; D: TRBD2; CDR3: CASSQDSAGAYNEQFF; DNA: TGCGCCAGCAGCCAAGATTCAGCGGGAGCCTACAATGAGCAGTTCTTC
size: few; V: TRBV7-2; J: TRBJ2-2; D: .; CDR3: CASSLAGVNTGELFF; DNA: TGTGCCAGCAGCTTAGCGGGAGTGAACACCGGGGAGCTGTTTTTT
size: .; V: TRBV25-1; J: TRBJ1-5; D: TRBD1; CDR3: CASSQTGVNQPQHF; DNA: TGTGCCAGCAGTCAAACAGGGGTCAATCAGCCCCAGCATTTT
size: .; V: TRBV28; J: TRBJ1-5; D: .; CDR3: CATHSYSAFQHF; DNA: TGTGCCACCCACAGCTATTCGGCCTTCCAGCATTTT
size: .; V: TRBV2; J: TRBJ2-1; D: TRBD2; CDR3: CASSVDTSGYNEQFF; DNA: TGTGCCAGCAGTGTAGATACTAGCGGGTACAATGAGCAGTTCTTC
size: .; V: TRBV5-1; J: TRBJ2-2; D: .; CDR3: CASSLGILADTGELFF; DNA: TGCGCCAGCAGCTTGGGCATTTTAGCGGACACCGGGGAGCTGTTTTTT
size: .; V: TRBV10-3; J: TRBJ2-3; D: .; CDR3: CAIKTANTQYF; DNA: TGTGCCATCAAGACTGCAAATACGCAGTATTTT
size: few; V: TRBV4-1; J: TRBJ2-2; D: TRBD2; CDR3: CASSQRLLAGGNTGELFF; DNA: TGCGCCAGCAGCCAAAGATTACTAGCGGGGGGAAACACCGGGGAGCTGTTTTTT
size: .; V: TRBV5-4; J: TRBJ2-1; D: TRBD2; CDR3: CASSSGLGAYNEQFF; DNA: TGTGCCAGCAGCTCGGGACTAGGGGCCTACAATGAGCAGTTCTTC
size: .; V: TRBV6-5; J: TRBJ2-7; D: TRBD2; CDR3: CASSFPSGRSYEQYF; DNA: TGTGCCAGCAGTTTCCCCAGCGGGAGGTCCTACGAGCAGTACTTC
size: .; V: TRBV12-5; J: TRBJ1-1; D: TRBD1; CDR3: CASGLDQTGGGTEAFF; DNA: TGTGCTAGTGGTTTGGACCAGACAGGGGGAGGAACTGAAGCTTTCTTT
size: .; V: TRBV24-1; J: TRBJ2-1; D: TRBD1; CDR3: CATSGTGTGYNEQFF; DNA: TGTGCCACCAGTGGTACCGGGACAGGCTACAATGAGCAGTTCTTC
size: .; V: TRBV27; J: TRBJ2-1; D: TRBD2; CDR3: CAIRGAGGPNEQFF; DNA: TGTGCCATTCGGGGAGCGGGAGGACCCAATGAGCAGTTCTTC
size: .; V: TRBV7-9; J: TRBJ1-2; D: TRBD1; CDR3: CASSLQGVLDYGYTF; DNA: TGTGCCAGCAGCTTACAGGGGGTGTTAGACTATGGCTACACCTTC
size: .; V: TRBV10-3; J: TRBJ2-4; D: .; CDR3: CAISKDSLYPKNIQYF; DNA: TGTGCCATCAGTAAGGACAGCTTATACCCCAAAAACATTCAGTACTTC
size: few; V: TRBV5-1; J: TRBJ2-7; D: TRBD2; CDR3: CASSSRTSGPGEQYF; DNA: TGCGCCAGCAGCAGCCGGACTAGCGGTCCGGGCGAGCAGTACTTC
size: .; V: TRBV7-2; J: TRBJ2-1; D: .; CDR3: CASSPVGSRTYNEQFF; DNA: TGTGCCAGCAGCCCCGTGGGTAGCAGAACCTACAATGAGCAGTTCTTC
size: .; V: TRBV6-5; J: TRBJ1-2; D: .; CDR3: CASSYDTSYGYTF; DNA: TGTGCCAGCAGTTACGACACAAGCTATGGCTACACCTTC
size: .; V: TRBV15; J: TRBJ2-7; D: TRBD2; CDR3: CATSRSGTYEQYF; DNA: TGTGCCACCAGCAGGAGCGGGACCTACGAGCAGTACTTC
size: .; V: TRBV6-5; J: TRBJ1-1; D: TRBD1; CDR3: CASSAGRDREKAFF; DNA: TGTGCCAGCAGCGCGGGCCGGGACAGGGAGAAAGCTTTCTTT
size: .; V: TRBV29-1; J: TRBJ2-1; D: TRBD1; CDR3: CSVGVQGQGEQFF; DNA: TGCAGCGTTGGTGTACAGGGGCAAGGTGAGCAGTTCTTC
size: .; V: TRBV18; J: TRBJ1-1; D: TRBD1; CDR3: CASSSLGQESTEAFF; DNA: TGTGCCAGCTCATCCCTCGGACAGGAGTCCACTGAAGCTTTCTTT
size: once; V: TRBV18; J: TRBJ2-5; D: .; CDR3: CASSQGQSETQYF; DNA: TGTGCCAGCTCGCAAGGACAATCGGAGACCCAGTACTTC
size: .; V: TRBV13; J: TRBJ2-1; D: TRBD2; CDR3: CASSLTSGRGNEQFF; DNA: TGTGCCAGCAGCTTGACTAGCGGGAGAGGCAATGAGCAGTTCTTC
size: few; V: TRBV29-1; J: TRBJ1-1; D: .; CDR3: CSVGYSNTEAFF; DNA: TGCAGCGTTGGATACAGTAACACTGAAGCTTTCTTT
size: .; V: TRBV19; J: TRBJ1-1; D: .; CDR3: CASSIVKRGTNTEAFF; DNA: TGTGCCAGTAGTATAGTGAAAAGGGGTACGAACACTGAAGCTTTCTTT
size: .; V: TRBV7-3; J: TRBJ2-1; D: TRBD1; CDR3: CASSPQGAAYNEQFF; DNA: TGTGCCAGCAGCCCTCAGGGGGCAGCCTACAATGAGCAGTTCTTC
size: .; V: TRBV20-1; J: TRBJ1-1; D: TRBD1; CDR3: CSADRELEAFF; DNA: TGCAGTGCCGACAGGGAACTTGAAGCTTTCTTT
size: .; V: TRBV19; J: TRBJ2-1; D: TRBD1; CDR3: CASSIDRTGNEQFF; DNA: TGTGCCAGTAGTATAGATCGGACAGGGAATGAGCAGTTCTTC
size: .; V: TRBV3-1/TRBV3-2; J: TRBJ2-1; D: .; CDR3: CASSQLGREKPYFSSYNEQFF; DNA: TGTGCCAGCAGCCAACTGGGACGGGAGAAACCCTACTTTAGCTCCTACAATGAGCAGTTCTTC
size: .; V: TRBV7-8; J: TRBJ1-5; D: TRBD1; CDR3: CASSPDRVSGNQPQHF; DNA: TGTGCCAGCAGCCCGGACAGGGTTTCGGGCAATCAGCCCCAGCATTTT
size: .; V: TRBV20-1; J: TRBJ1-2; D: .; CDR3: CSATGGGYTF; DNA: TGCAGTGCTACCGGCGGGGGCTACACCTTC
size: few; V: TRBV7-2; J: TRBJ1-5; D: .; CDR3: CASSLAVGTHQPQHF; DNA: TGTGCCAGCAGCTTAGCGGTCGGTACTCATCAGCCCCAGCATTTT
size: .; V: TRBV3-1/TRBV3-2; J: TRBJ2-3; D: .; CDR3: CASRSRDLATDTQYF; DNA: TGTGCCAGCAGGTCCCGGGACCTAGCGACAGATACGCAGTATTTT
size: .; V: TRBV2; J: TRBJ1-1; D: .; CDR3: CASSEGSIGTEAFF; DNA: TGTGCCAGCAGTGAAGGGAGTATTGGAACTGAAGCTTTCTTT
size: few; V: TRBV18; J: TRBJ2-1; D: TRBD2; CDR3: CASSLSGRTGNEQFF; DNA: TGTGCCAGCTCACTTAGCGGGAGAACCGGTAATGAGCAGTTCTTC
size: .; V: TRBV7-8; J: TRBJ1-2; D: .; CDR3: CASSLGLGRQGLYGYTF; DNA: TGTGCCAGCAGCTTAGGCCTTGGTAGGCAGGGATTGTATGGCTACACCTTC
size: .; V: TRBV6-2/TRBV6-3; J: TRBJ1-5; D: TRBD1; CDR3: CASSYGTGIGRAQHF; DNA: TGTGCCAGCAGTTACGGGACAGGGATCGGTAGGGCCCAGCATTTT
size: .; V: TRBV6-5; J: TRBJ1-5; D: .; CDR3: CASSQWRQGNQPQHF; DNA: TGTGCCAGCAGCCAGTGGAGGCAGGGCAATCAGCCCCAGCATTTT
size: .; V: TRBV15; J: TRBJ2-7; D: .; CDR3: CATSRTPSHYEQYF; DNA: TGTGCCACCAGCAGAACCCCTTCACACTACGAGCAGTACTTC
size: .; V: TRBV15; J: TRBJ2-7; D: TRBD2; CDR3: CATSILAEEPYEQYF; DNA: TGTGCCACCAGCATACTAGCGGAAGAGCCCTACGAGCAGTACTTC
size: .; V: TRBV10-3; J: TRBJ2-7; D: TRBD1; CDR3: CAISGNRGDVEQYF; DNA: TGTGCCATCAGTGGCAACAGGGGAGATGTCGAGCAGTACTTC
size: once; V: TRBV6-5; J: TRBJ2-3; D: .; CDR3: CASQGSRGDTQYF; DNA: TGTGCCAGCCAGGGGTCCCGCGGGGATACGCAGTATTTT
size: .; V: TRBV28; J: TRBJ2-3; D: TRBD2; CDR3: CASSPSPGLGSLSDTQYF; DNA: TGTGCCAGCAGTCCCTCTCCGGGACTAGGGTCATTATCGGATACGCAGTATTTT
size: few; V: TRBV6-6; J: TRBJ2-5; D: .; CDR3: CASSYSSTSRETQYF; DNA: TGTGCCAGCAGTTACTCGAGTACTAGTAGAGAGACCCAGTACTTC
size: .; V: TRBV27; J: TRBJ2-7; D: TRBD2; CDR3: CASRDSGRAVEQYF; DNA: TGTGCCAGCAGGGATAGCGGGAGGGCCGTCGAGCAGTACTTC